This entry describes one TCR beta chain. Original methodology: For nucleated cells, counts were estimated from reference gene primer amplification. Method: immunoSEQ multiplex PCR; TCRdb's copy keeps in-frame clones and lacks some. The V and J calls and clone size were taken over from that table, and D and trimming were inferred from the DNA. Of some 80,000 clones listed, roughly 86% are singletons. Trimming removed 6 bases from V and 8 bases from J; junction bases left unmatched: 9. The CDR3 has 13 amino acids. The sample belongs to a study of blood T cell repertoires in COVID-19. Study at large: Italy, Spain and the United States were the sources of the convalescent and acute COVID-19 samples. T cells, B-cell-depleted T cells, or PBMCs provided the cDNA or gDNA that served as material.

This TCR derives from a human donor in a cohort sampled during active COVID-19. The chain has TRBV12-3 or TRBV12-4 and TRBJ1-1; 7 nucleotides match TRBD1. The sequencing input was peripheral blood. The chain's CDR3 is CASRDDRAVEAFF. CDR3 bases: TGTGCCAGCAGGGACGACAGGGCTGTCGAAGCTTTCTTT.